The 16 T cell receptor beta chains presented below share a single source sample, sequenced in a study of T-cell memory formation after mild COVID-19. Using its own MiXCR run on the 5' RACE reads, TCRdb lists one record per CDR3 protein. The table has roughly 180,000 distinct CDR3 sequences, around 18% seen once. Specimen: PBMCs or a T cell subset sorted from them (not recorded which). Source of these receptors: a man younger than 35 who had mild COVID-19 (a few samples of this study predate the infection). Cell type and time point are not known.

This clonotype was counted a few times. The genes are TRBV6-4 and TRBJ2-7, with TRBD1 identical over 8 bases. The CDR3 runs to 13 residues. In germline, CDR1 is MRHNA, CDR2 SNTAGT. V trimming: 6 bases; J trimming: 5 bases; junction bases outside the gene matches: 6. CDR3 amino acids: CASSPHRGDEQYF. As DNA, the CDR3 is TGTGCCAGCAGCCCCCACAGGGGGGACGAGCAGTACTTC.

The chain employs TRBV5-1 and TRBJ1-6, with D uncertain. The V end lost 1 base, the J end lost 6 bases, and 8 bases lay between the germline ends. This CDR3 is built from 14 residues. CDR1 and CDR2 from the germline V gene are SGHRS and YFSETQ. In DNA, the CDR3 is TGCGCCAGCAGCTTGTTGGAGGGTAATTCACCCCTCCACTTT. Translation gives CASSLLEGNSPLHF.

This clonotype was detected many times. This rearrangement joins TRBV12-3 or TRBV12-4 to TRBJ2-3; D uncertain. The V end lost 7 bases, the J end lost 6 bases, and 11 bases lay between the germline ends. The CDR3 has 12 residues. This chain's CDR3 is CASNIPLDTQYF. The CDR3, as DNA: TGTGCCAGCAACATCCCCCTGGATACGCAGTATTTT.

This clonotype has just a few counts. This sequence joins TRBV28 and TRBJ2-7; TRBD2 aligns across 12 bases. This CDR3 has 16 amino acids. Per the germline V gene, CDR1 is MDHEN and CDR2 is SYDVKM. With V trimmed by 6 bases and J by 3 bases, 9 bases remained unmatched. The CDR3 nucleotides are TGTGCCAGCAGACCAGCGGCTAGCGGGGGGGGCTACGAGCAGTACGTC. Amino acids: CASRPAASGGGYEQYV.

This chain joins TRBV3-1 and TRBJ1-3; no firm D call. This CDR3 comprises 13 residues. The germline CDR1 and CDR2 sequences are LGHDT and YNNKEL (reference sequence). Trimming took 3 bases from V and 3 from J, leaving 6 bases between them. In DNA, the CDR3 is TGTGCCAGCAGCCAGGGTGGTGGAAACACCATATATTTT. Protein product: CASSQGGGNTIYF.

This clonotype was seen a handful of times. The V and J genes are TRBV7-2 and TRBJ2-7, with D hard to call. The CDR3 covers 12 residues. V lost 5 bases and J lost 2, with 7 bases in between. Germline V gene lookup returns CDR1 SGHTA and CDR2 FQGNSA. The CDR3 region has the DNA TGTGCCAGCAGCCTGAACGCCTACGAGCAGTACTTC. As protein: CASSLNAYEQYF.

This clonotype appeared a few times. The chain is built from TRBV6-5 and TRBJ1-1; D is possibly TRBD1 (6 bases). Trimming pared 0 bases from V and 1 base from J, leaving 9 bases between. CDR1 is MNHEY and CDR2 is SVGAGI in the germline V gene. The CDR3 contains 15 residues. CDR3 in DNA: TGTGCCAGCAGTTACTCGGGGGCTCGGAACACTGAAGCTTTCTTT. Its protein is CASSYSGARNTEAFF.

This clonotype showed up many times. The V call is TRBV12-3 or TRBV12-4, the J call TRBJ1-1; D unresolved. V shed 1 base and J shed 1 base, with 4 bases lying between them. The CDR3 runs to 13 residues. The CDR3: CASSLGRNTEAFF. The CDR3 DNA reads as TGTGCCAGCAGTTTAGGCAGGAACACTGAAGCTTTCTTT.

The gene calls are TRBV10-3 and TRBJ2-3; 8 nucleotides align to TRBD2. The V gene end was trimmed by 10 bases and the J gene end by 2 bases; junction bases not matched to a gene: 11. This CDR3 is built from 15 residues. Per the germline V gene, CDR1 is ENHRY and CDR2 is SYGVKD. The CDR3 coding sequence is TGTGCCACCGAGAGGAGCGGGGGCCTCACAGATACGCAGTATTTT. Translation: CATERSGGLTDTQYF.

The rearrangement uses TRBV5-1 and TRBJ2-5; D assignment may be TRBD1 or TRBD2 (6 bases each). CDR3 length: 16 amino acids. The germline gives CDR1 SGHRS, CDR2 YFSETQ. Trimming removed 4 bases from V and 5 bases from J, with 21 bases in between. The CDR3 loop reads CASSRGRQVGGETQYF. The CDR3 bases are TGCGCCAGCAGCCGCGGCCGACAGGTCGGAGGGGAGACCCAGTACTTC.

Turning to this clonotype: One end of the junction varies from germline; a read error may be responsible. This chain uses TRBV7-2 with TRBJ1-1, with D possibly matching TRBD1 (5 bases). This CDR3 region has 16 residues. CDR1 is SGHTA, CDR2 FQGNSA, per germline. The CDR3 bases are TGTCCCAGCAGCCCCGGAGGGGCAGGCATGAACACTGAAGCTTTCTTT. This gives the protein CPSSPGGAGMNTEAFF.

The chain is built from TRBV7-2 and TRBJ2-3; D uncertain. The CDR3 spans 15 residues. Trimming pared 0 bases from V and 2 bases from J, leaving 9 bases between. CDR1 is SGHTA and CDR2 is FQGNSA in the germline V gene. CDR3 loop: CASSLAASHTDTQYF. The CDR3 DNA is TGTGCCAGCAGCTTAGCCGCTAGTCACACAGATACGCAGTATTTT.

This clonotype was counted a few times. The chain is built from TRBV5-1 and TRBJ2-7, with D perhaps matching TRBD1 (6 bases). Trimming removed 0 bases from V and 4 bases from J, with 8 bases in between. There are 13 residues in the CDR3. Germline CDR1 is SGHRS and CDR2 is YFSETQ. CDR3 amino acids: CASSLAGQYEQYF. The CDR3 coding sequence is TGCGCCAGCAGCTTGGCCGGACAGTACGAGCAGTACTTC.

This clonotype was found once. The chain uses TRBV20-1 and TRBJ2-4; TRBD2 might be the D (6 bases). Germline-derived CDR1 and CDR2 are DFQATT and SNEGSKA (reference sequence). The V end was cut by 2 bases, the J end by 0 bases, with 11 bases between. The CDR3 covers 15 residues. In DNA form, the CDR3 reads TGCAGTGCTAGATGGGGTAGCGGAGCCAAAAACATTCAGTACTTC. It encodes CSARWGSGAKNIQYF.

This clonotype showed up just a few times. The chain joins TRBV30 to TRBJ2-7, with TRBD1 matching over 9 bases. The J segment lost 0 bases and the V segment lost 3 bases, leaving 3 bases of the junction unmatched. CDR3 size: 14 residues. CDR1 and CDR2 (germline): GTSNPN, SVGIG (reference sequence). CDR3 loop: CAWRTTGGSYEQYF. CDR3 coding DNA: TGTGCCTGGAGGACGACAGGGGGCTCCTACGAGCAGTACTTC.

The chain joins TRBV7-2 to TRBJ2-1; 9 bases line up with TRBD2. CDR3 length: 14 amino acids. The germline CDR1 and CDR2 sequences are SGHTA and FQGNSA. V lost 1 base, J lost 9 bases, and 4 bases stayed unmatched. As DNA, the CDR3 is TGTGCCAGCAGCTTAGTTCCTAGCGGGGTTGAGCAGTTCTTC. Translated: CASSLVPSGVEQFF.